Listed below are T cell receptor beta chains from one sample, sequenced in a study of metastatic and nonmetastatic thyroid tumors. Through MiXCR, TCRdb re-clonotyped the PCR reads. The table records some 35,000 clones, under 40% of them present only once. The sample was tumor tissue. The receptors derive from a female donor with papillary thyroid cancer or a benign thyroid nodule (not recorded which). Some clones in this sample may be carry-over from other donors' samples. Both conserved end residues are part of each CDR3. Each record gives: clone size, J gene, D gene, V gene, CDR3 protein, CDR3 DNA. A D gene is named only where the DNA matches it firmly. Only some rows state a clone size, as once, few, many or a class for expanded clones.

abundance: .; j_gene: TRBJ1-3; d_gene: .; v_gene: TRBV12-3/TRBV12-4; CDR3aa: CASTIRGSGNTIYF; CDR3nt: TGTGCCAGCACGATCAGGGGCTCTGGAAACACCATATATTTT
abundance: .; j_gene: TRBJ2-2; d_gene: TRBD1; v_gene: TRBV6-2/TRBV6-3; CDR3aa: CASSYSGTGGSGELFF; CDR3nt: TGTGCCAGCAGTTACTCAGGGACAGGGGGTTCCGGGGAGCTGTTTTTT
abundance: few; j_gene: TRBJ1-2; d_gene: .; v_gene: TRBV6-1; CDR3aa: CASSAGPSMSSYTF; CDR3nt: TGTGCCAGCAGTGCCGGCCCCTCTATGAGTAGCTACACCTTC
abundance: .; j_gene: TRBJ1-2; d_gene: .; v_gene: TRBV5-1; CDR3aa: CASSLDGGGYGYTF; CDR3nt: TGCGCCAGCAGCTTGGATGGAGGGGGCTATGGCTACACCTTC
abundance: few; j_gene: TRBJ2-1; d_gene: TRBD1; v_gene: TRBV10-3; CDR3aa: CAISAGQGPNEQFF; CDR3nt: TGTGCCATCAGTGCGGGACAGGGGCCCAATGAGCAGTTCTTC
abundance: .; j_gene: TRBJ2-5; d_gene: TRBD2; v_gene: TRBV6-2/TRBV6-3; CDR3aa: CASSYGGLAGGSPRQETQYF; CDR3nt: TGTGCCAGCAGTTATGGGGGACTAGCGGGAGGTTCCCCACGCCAAGAGACCCAGTACTTC
abundance: few; j_gene: TRBJ2-7; d_gene: TRBD2; v_gene: TRBV19; CDR3aa: CASRGAGGVFHEQYF; CDR3nt: TGTGCCAGTAGAGGGGCGGGGGGCGTCTTCCACGAGCAGTACTTC
abundance: .; j_gene: TRBJ2-1; d_gene: .; v_gene: TRBV20-1; CDR3aa: CSARVGSNEQFF; CDR3nt: TGCAGTGCTAGAGTGGGTAGCAACGAGCAGTTCTTC
abundance: .; j_gene: TRBJ1-5; d_gene: .; v_gene: TRBV6-1; CDR3aa: CASSRQGNQPQHF; CDR3nt: TGTGCCAGCAGCCGACAGGGCAATCAGCCCCAGCATTTT
abundance: .; j_gene: TRBJ2-6; d_gene: .; v_gene: TRBV6-2/TRBV6-3; CDR3aa: CASSYSQFAGANVLTF; CDR3nt: TGTGCCAGCAGTTACTCACAGTTCGCTGGGGCCAACGTCCTGACTTTC
abundance: .; j_gene: TRBJ2-2; d_gene: .; v_gene: TRBV6-1; CDR3aa: CASRSGEDTGELFF; CDR3nt: TGTGCCAGCAGAAGTGGGGAGGACACCGGGGAGCTGTTTTTT
abundance: .; j_gene: TRBJ2-7; d_gene: TRBD1; v_gene: TRBV28; CDR3aa: CASNLLGQGAYEQYF; CDR3nt: TGTGCCAGCAACCTTCTGGGACAGGGGGCTTACGAGCAGTACTTC
abundance: .; j_gene: TRBJ1-5; d_gene: .; v_gene: TRBV28; CDR3aa: CASLGGYGRPQHF; CDR3nt: TGTGCCAGCCTGGGCGGGTACGGGAGGCCCCAGCATTTT
abundance: .; j_gene: TRBJ1-5; d_gene: .; v_gene: TRBV6-1; CDR3aa: CASSEEALVSNQPQHF; CDR3nt: TGTGCCAGCAGTGAAGAAGCCTTGGTGAGCAATCAGCCCCAGCATTTT
abundance: few; j_gene: TRBJ2-7; d_gene: .; v_gene: TRBV19; CDR3aa: CASSIARGGYEQYF; CDR3nt: TGTGCCAGTAGTATTGCCAGGGGAGGTTACGAGCAGTACTTC
abundance: many; j_gene: TRBJ1-6; d_gene: .; v_gene: TRBV6-2/TRBV6-3; CDR3aa: CASSPLLASSPLHF; CDR3nt: TGTGCCAGCAGCCCACTCCTGGCGTCGTCACCCCTCCACTTT
abundance: .; j_gene: TRBJ1-2; d_gene: TRBD1; v_gene: TRBV5-1; CDR3aa: CASSSDRGNIYGYTF; CDR3nt: TGCGCCAGCAGTTCGGACAGGGGCAATATTTATGGCTACACCTTC